Detailed here is one T cell receptor (beta chain). Methods used by the authors: Estimates of nucleated cell counts were drawn from the amplification of reference gene primers. Clones were sequenced by immunoSEQ multiplex PCR, and TCRdb holds only the in-frame ones, with some missing. D and trimming come from the DNA, and the V and J calls and clone size come from that table. This sample has approximately 170,000 clones; roughly 80% occur once, and the top ten carry about 11%. The sample originates from a study of blood T cell repertoires in COVID-19. Overall study: The study drew acute and convalescent COVID-19 samples from the United States, Italy and Spain. The cDNA or gDNA used as material had been derived from T cells, B-cell-depleted T cells, or PBMCs.

Unmatched junction bases numbered 5, after V lost 3 bases and J lost 5 bases. The CDR3 spans 14 residues. Germline CDR1 KGHSH, CDR2 LQKENI. Sequencing was carried out using peripheral blood. The V call is TRBV18, the J call TRBJ2-7; 9 positions agree with TRBD1. The receptor's source is a man in his sixties or seventies with active or convalescent COVID-19. The CDR3 DNA follows: TGTGCCAGCTCACCGACGACAGGGGGGAACGAGCAGTACTTC. It translates to CASSPTTGGNEQYF.